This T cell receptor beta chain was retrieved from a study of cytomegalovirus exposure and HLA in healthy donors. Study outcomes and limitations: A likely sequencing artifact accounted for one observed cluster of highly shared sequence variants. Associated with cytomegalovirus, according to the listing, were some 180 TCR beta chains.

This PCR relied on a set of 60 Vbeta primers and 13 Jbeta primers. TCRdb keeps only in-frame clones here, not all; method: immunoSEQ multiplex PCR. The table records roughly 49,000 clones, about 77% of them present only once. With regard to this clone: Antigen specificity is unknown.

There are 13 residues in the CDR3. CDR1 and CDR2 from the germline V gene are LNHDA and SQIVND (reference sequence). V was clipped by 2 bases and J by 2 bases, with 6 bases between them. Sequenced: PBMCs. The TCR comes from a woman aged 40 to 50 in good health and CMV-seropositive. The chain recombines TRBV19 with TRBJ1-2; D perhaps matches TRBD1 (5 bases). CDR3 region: CASSISGNYGYTF. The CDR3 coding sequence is TGTGCCAGTAGTATATCAGGGAACTATGGCTACACCTTC. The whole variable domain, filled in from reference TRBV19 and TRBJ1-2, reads DGGITQSPKYLFRKEGQNVTLSCEQNLNHDAMYWYRQDPGQGLRLIYYSQIVNDFQKGDIAEGYSVSREKKESFPLTVTSAQKNPTAFYLCASSISGNYGYTFGSGTRLTVV.